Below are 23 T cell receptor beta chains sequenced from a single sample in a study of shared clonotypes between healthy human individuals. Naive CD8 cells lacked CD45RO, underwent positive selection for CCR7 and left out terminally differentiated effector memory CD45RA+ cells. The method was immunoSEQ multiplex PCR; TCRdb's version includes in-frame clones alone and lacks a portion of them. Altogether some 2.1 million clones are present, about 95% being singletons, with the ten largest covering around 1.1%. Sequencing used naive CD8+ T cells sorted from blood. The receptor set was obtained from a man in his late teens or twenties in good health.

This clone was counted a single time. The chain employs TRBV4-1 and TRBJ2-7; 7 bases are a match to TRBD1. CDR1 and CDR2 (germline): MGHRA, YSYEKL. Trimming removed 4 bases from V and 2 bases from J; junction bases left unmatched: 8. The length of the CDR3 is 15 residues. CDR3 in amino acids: CASSLGQAWTYEQYF. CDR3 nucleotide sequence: TGCGCCAGCAGCCTCGGACAGGCTTGGACCTACGAGCAGTACTTC.

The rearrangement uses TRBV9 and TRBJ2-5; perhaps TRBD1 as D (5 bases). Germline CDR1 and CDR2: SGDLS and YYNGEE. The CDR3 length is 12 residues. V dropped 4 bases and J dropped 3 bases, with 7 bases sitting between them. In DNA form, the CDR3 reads TGTGCCAGCAGCACACAGGAAGAGACCCAGTACTTC. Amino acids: CASSTQEETQYF.

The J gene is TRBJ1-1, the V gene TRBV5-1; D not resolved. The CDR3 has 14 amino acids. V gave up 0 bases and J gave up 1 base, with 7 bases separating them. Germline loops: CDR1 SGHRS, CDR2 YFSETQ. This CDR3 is CASSLGHQNTEAFF. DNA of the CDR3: TGCGCCAGCAGCTTGGGACACCAGAACACTGAAGCTTTCTTT.

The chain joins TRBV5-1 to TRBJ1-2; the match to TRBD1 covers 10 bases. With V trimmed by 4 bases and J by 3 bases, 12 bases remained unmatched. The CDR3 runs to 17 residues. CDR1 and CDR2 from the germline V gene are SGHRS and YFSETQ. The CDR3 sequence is CASSPGQGGIKDYGYTF. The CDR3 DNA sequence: TGCGCCAGCAGCCCTGGACAGGGGGGAATTAAGGACTATGGCTACACCTTC.

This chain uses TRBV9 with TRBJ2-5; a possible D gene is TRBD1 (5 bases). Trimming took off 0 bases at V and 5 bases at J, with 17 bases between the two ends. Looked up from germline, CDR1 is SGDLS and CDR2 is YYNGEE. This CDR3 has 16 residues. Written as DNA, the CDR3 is TGTGCCAGCAGCGTAGAGTGGGGCGCTCTCCTGGAGACCCAGTACTTC. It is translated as CASSVEWGALLETQYF. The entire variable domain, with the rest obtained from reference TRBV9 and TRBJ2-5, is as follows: DSGVTQTPKHLITATGQRVTLRCSPRSGDLSVYWYQQSLDQGLQFLIQYYNGEERAKGNILERFSAQQFPDLHSELNLSSLELGDSALYFCASSVEWGALLETQYFGPGTRLLVL.

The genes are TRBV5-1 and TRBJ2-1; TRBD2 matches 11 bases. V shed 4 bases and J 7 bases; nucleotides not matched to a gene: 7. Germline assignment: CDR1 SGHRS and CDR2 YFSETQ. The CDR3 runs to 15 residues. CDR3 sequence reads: CASSLTSGVGNEQFF. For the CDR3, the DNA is TGCGCCAGCAGCCTGACTAGCGGGGTAGGGAATGAGCAGTTCTTC.

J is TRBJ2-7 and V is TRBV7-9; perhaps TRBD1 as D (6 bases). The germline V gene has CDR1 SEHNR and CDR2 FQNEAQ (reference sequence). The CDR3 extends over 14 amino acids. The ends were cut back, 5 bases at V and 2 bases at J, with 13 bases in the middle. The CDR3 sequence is CASSQWDTTYEQYF. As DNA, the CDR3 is TGTGCCAGCAGCCAATGGGACACCACCTACGAGCAGTACTTC.

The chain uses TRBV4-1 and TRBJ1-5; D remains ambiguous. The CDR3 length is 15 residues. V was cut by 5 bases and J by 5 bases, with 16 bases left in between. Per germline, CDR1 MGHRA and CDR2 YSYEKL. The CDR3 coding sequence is TGCGCCAGCAGCGAAAGAGGCGGTGCGGATCAGCCCCAGCATTTT. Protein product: CASSERGGADQPQHF.

The CDR3 region is CASSPTGGFNQPQHF. The CDR3 DNA follows: TGTGCCAGCAGCCCGACAGGAGGCTTCAATCAGCCCCAGCATTTT. The chain joins TRBV7-2 to TRBJ1-5; D may be TRBD1 (6 bases). Trimming left V 5 bases short and J 3 bases short, with 14 bases between. There are 15 residues in the CDR3. Germline V gene sequence: CDR1 SGHTA, CDR2 FQGNSA.

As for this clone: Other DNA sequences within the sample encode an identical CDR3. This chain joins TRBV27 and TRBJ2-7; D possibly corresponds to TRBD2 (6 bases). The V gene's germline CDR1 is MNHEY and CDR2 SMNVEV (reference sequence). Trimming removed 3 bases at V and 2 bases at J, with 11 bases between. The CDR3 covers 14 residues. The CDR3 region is CASSLGGYTYEQYF. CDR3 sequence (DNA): TGTGCCAGCAGTTTGGGAGGCTACACCTACGAGCAGTACTTC.

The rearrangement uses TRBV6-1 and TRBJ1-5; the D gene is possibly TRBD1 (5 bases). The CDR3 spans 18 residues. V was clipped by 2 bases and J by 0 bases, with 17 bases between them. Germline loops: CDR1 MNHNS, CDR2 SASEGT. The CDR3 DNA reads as TGTGCCAGCAGTGAATTTAGGGTTGGGGGGTATAGCAATCAGCCCCAGCATTTT. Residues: CASSEFRVGGYSNQPQHF.

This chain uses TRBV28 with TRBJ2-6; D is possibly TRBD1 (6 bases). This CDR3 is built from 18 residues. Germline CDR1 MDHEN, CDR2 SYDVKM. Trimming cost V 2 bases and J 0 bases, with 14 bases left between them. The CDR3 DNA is TGTGCCAGCAGTTTAAGGGACACCCATTTCTCTGGGGCCAACGTCCTGACTTTC. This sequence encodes CASSLRDTHFSGANVLTF.

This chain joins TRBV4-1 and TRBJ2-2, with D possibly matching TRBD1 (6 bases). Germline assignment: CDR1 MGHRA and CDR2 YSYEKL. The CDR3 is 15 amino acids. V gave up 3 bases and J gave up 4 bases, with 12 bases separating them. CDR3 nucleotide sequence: TGCGCCAGCAGCCACGACCCAGGGGTCACCGGGGAGCTGTTTTTT. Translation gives CASSHDPGVTGELFF.

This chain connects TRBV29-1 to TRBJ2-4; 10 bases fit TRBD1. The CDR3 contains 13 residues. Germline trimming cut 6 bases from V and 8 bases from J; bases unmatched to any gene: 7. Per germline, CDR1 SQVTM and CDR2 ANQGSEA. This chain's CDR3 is CSVVDRGNDIQYF. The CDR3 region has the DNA TGCAGCGTCGTGGACAGGGGGAATGACATTCAGTACTTC.

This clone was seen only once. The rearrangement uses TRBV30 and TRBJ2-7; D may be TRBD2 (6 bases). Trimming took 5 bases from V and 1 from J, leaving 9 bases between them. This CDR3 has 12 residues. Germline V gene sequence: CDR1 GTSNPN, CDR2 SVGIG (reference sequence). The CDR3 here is CAWETSSYEQYF. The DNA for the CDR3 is TGTGCCTGGGAGACTAGTTCCTACGAGCAGTACTTC.

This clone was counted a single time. CDR3 DNA: TGCGCCAGCAGCCAAGCCTTTCCCGGGACCGGGGAGCTGTTTTTT. It is translated as CASSQAFPGTGELFF. The chain employs TRBV4-1 and TRBJ2-2; no firm D call. The germline V and J ends were trimmed by 1 base and 5 bases, with 11 bases remaining between them. Germline V lookup: CDR1 MGHRA, CDR2 YSYEKL. This CDR3 spans 15 amino acids.

The CDR3 DNA sequence: TGCGCCAGCAGTTCAGGGACTAGCGGCACAGATACGCAGTATTTT. As protein: CASSSGTSGTDTQYF. The chain recombines TRBV10-2 with TRBJ2-3; 10 bases map to TRBD2. V dropped 5 bases and J dropped 1; count of bases not matched to a gene: 3. Germline lookup yields CDR1 WSHSY and CDR2 SAAADI. The CDR3 is 15 amino acids.

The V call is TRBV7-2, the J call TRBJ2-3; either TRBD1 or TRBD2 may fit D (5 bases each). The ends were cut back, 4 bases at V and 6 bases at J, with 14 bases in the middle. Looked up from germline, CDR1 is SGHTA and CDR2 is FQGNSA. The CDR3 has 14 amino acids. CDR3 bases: TGTGCCAGCAGCTCTTGGGGGAGCCTCGATACGCAGTATTTT. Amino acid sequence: CASSSWGSLDTQYF. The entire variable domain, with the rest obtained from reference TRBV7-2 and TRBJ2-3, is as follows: GAGVSQSPSNKVTEKGKDVELRCDPISGHTALYWYRQSLGQGLEFLIYFQGNSAPDKSGLPSDRFSAERTGGSVSTLTIQRTQQEDSAVYLCASSSWGSLDTQYFGPGTRLTVL.

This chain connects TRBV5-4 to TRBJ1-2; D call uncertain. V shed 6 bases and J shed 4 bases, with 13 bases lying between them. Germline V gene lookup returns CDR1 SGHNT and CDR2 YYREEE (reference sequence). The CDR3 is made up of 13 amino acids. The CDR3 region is CASTLDGGYGYTF. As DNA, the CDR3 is TGTGCCAGCACCCTCGACGGAGGCTATGGCTACACCTTC. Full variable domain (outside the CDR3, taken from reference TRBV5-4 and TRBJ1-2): ETGVTQSPTHLIKTRGQQVTLRCSSQSGHNTVSWYQQALGQGPQFIFQYYREEENGRGNFPPRFSGLQFPNYSSELNVNALELDDSALYLCASTLDGGYGYTFGSGTRLTVV.

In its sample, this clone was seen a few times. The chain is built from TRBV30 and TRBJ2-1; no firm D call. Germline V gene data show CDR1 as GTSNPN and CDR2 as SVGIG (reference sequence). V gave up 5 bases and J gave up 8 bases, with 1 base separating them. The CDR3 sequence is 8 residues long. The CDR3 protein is CAWDEQFF. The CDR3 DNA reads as TGTGCCTGGGATGAGCAGTTCTTC.

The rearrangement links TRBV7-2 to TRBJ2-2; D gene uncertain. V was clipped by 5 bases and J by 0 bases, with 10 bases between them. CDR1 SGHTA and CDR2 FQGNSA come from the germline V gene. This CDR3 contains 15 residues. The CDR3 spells CASSLGTSNTGELFF. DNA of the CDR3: TGTGCCAGCAGCCTTGGAACTTCGAACACCGGGGAGCTGTTTTTT. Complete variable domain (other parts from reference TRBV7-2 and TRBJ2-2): GAGVSQSPSNKVTEKGKDVELRCDPISGHTALYWYRQSLGQGLEFLIYFQGNSAPDKSGLPSDRFSAERTGGSVSTLTIQRTQQEDSAVYLCASSLGTSNTGELFFGEGSRLTVL.

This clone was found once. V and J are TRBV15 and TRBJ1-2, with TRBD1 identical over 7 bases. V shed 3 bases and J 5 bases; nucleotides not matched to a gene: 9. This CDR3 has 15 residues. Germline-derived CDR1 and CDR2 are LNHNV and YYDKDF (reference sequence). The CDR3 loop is CATSSPGQILYGYTF. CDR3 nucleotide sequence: TGTGCCACCAGCAGCCCGGGACAGATCTTATATGGCTACACCTTC.

This chain's CDR3 is CASSEGLAGELYEQYF. In DNA, the CDR3 is TGTGCCAGCAGTGAAGGGCTAGCGGGAGAGCTCTACGAGCAGTACTTC. V and J are TRBV6-1 and TRBJ2-7; TRBD2 matches at 10 bases. The CDR3 loop spans 16 amino acids. J was trimmed by 3 bases and V by 1 base; bases with no gene match: 6. CDR1 is MNHNS, CDR2 SASEGT, per germline.